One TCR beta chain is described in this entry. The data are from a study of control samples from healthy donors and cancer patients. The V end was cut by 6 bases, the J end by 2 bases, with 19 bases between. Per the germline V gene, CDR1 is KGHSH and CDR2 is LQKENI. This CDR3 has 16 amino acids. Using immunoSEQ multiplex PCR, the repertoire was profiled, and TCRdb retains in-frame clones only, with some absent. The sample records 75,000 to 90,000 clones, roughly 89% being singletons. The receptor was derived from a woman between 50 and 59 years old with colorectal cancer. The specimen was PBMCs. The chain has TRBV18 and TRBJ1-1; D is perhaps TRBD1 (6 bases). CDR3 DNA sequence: TGTGCCAGCTCGCCAACTACGGGACACGGCAACACTGAAGCTTTCTTT. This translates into CASSPTTGHGNTEAFF.